Shown below are 28 T cell receptor beta chains from a single sample sequenced in a study of control samples from healthy donors and cancer patients. Sequencing was performed with immunoSEQ multiplex PCR; in TCRdb, only in-frame clones are kept and a portion is missing. The table has over 50,000 clones, approximately 94% seen once; the top ten hold 0.85% to 1.4%. Sequenced material: blood. The receptors were gathered from a woman aged 18 to 35 in good health.

The chain links TRBV27 to TRBJ1-4, with D uncertain. In germline, CDR1 is MNHEY, CDR2 SMNVEV (reference sequence). Trimming took 6 bases from V and 8 from J, leaving 22 bases between them. The CDR3 consists of 16 residues. CDR3 DNA: TGTGCCAGCAGGTCGGTTTCGGTGAGGGATGGGGAAAAACTGTTTTTT. Its translation: CASRSVSVRDGEKLFF.

This chain connects TRBV12-3 or TRBV12-4 to TRBJ1-2; the D is unclear. Between the trimmed V and J ends, which lost 6 bases and 8 bases, there was a span of 13 bases. This CDR3 spans 12 amino acids. Written as DNA, the CDR3 is TGTGCCAGCAGCCTTAAAGGGAGAGGCTACACCTTC. Translated, it gives CASSLKGRGYTF.

The table lists this clone with a count of one. This sequence joins TRBV6-4 and TRBJ1-1, with 10 bases that match TRBD1. V was pared by 6 bases and J by 5 bases, with 9 bases of the junction left unmatched. CDR1 and CDR2 from the germline V gene are MRHNA and SNTAGT. This CDR3 has 15 residues. The CDR3 DNA is TGTGCCAGCAGCAAGACAGGGGGCCTGAGGACTGAAGCTTTCTTT. Protein product: CASSKTGGLRTEAFF.

The genes are TRBV27 and TRBJ2-2, with D perhaps assigned TRBD1 or TRBD2 (6 bases each). Trimming removed 7 bases at V and 6 bases at J, with 18 bases between. Germline V gives CDR1 MNHEY, CDR2 SMNVEV (reference sequence). The CDR3 is made up of 15 amino acids. The DNA of the CDR3 is TGTGCCAGCAAGTACGTCCCGGAGGGGGCCGGGGAGCTGTTTTTT. It encodes CASKYVPEGAGELFF.

The chain joins TRBV5-1 to TRBJ2-7; no definite D call. The CDR3 extends over 15 amino acids. V gave up 4 bases and J gave up 0 bases, with 14 bases separating them. Germline V CDR1 and CDR2: SGHRS, YFSETQ. The DNA for the CDR3 is TGCGCCAGCAGCGCGACTCCAGGTTTCTCCTACGAGCAGTACTTC. This translates into CASSATPGFSYEQYF.

The chain joins TRBV24-1 to TRBJ2-1; 11 nucleotides line up with TRBD2. CDR1 is KGHDR, CDR2 SFDVKD, per germline. Trimming took 7 bases from V and 7 from J; bases not matched to a gene: 5. This CDR3 is built from 14 residues. The CDR3 reads CATRGTSGINEQFF. CDR3 in DNA: TGTGCCACCAGGGGGACTAGCGGTATAAATGAGCAGTTCTTC.

This chain joins TRBV11-2 and TRBJ1-1; D gene unclear. CDR1 and CDR2 (germline): SGHAT, FQNNGV. The CDR3 length is 16 residues. V was trimmed by 1 base and J by 1 base, leaving 13 bases between them. The CDR3 bases are TGTGCCAGCAGCTTAGTTGGACTCATGGCGAACACTGAAGCTTTCTTT. This translates into CASSLVGLMANTEAFF.

CDR3 amino acids: CASRTGGSGANVLTF. The CDR3 DNA follows: TGTGCCAGCAGAACGGGGGGCTCTGGGGCCAACGTCCTGACTTTC. The V gene is TRBV6-5, the J gene TRBJ2-6; 7 bases are a match to TRBD2. Per the germline V gene, CDR1 is MNHEY and CDR2 is SVGAGI. This CDR3 contains 15 residues. V lost 6 bases and J lost 0; bases outside the gene matches: 2.

This chain joins TRBV7-3 and TRBJ1-3; 7 bases are shared with TRBD1. The J segment lost 0 bases and the V segment lost 7 bases, leaving 6 bases of the junction unmatched. This CDR3 has 15 residues. CDR1 is SGHTA and CDR2 is FQGTGA in the germline V gene. The CDR3 is CASIDRVISGNTIYF. In nucleotides, the CDR3 is TGTGCCAGCATCGACAGGGTGATCTCTGGAAACACCATATATTTT.

The chain employs TRBV27 and TRBJ2-7; TRBD2 matches 12 bases. CDR3 length: 15 residues. J was trimmed by 2 bases and V by 4 bases; bases with no gene match: 3. Germline V lookup: CDR1 MNHEY, CDR2 SMNVEV (reference sequence). CDR3 sequence (DNA): TGTGCCAGCAGTTCGACTAGCGGGGGAGCCTACGAGCAGTACTTC. Its translation is CASSSTSGGAYEQYF.

The rearrangement joins TRBV28 to TRBJ2-7; TRBD2 is a possible D gene (5 bases). Germline V gene sequence: CDR1 MDHEN, CDR2 SYDVKM. The CDR3 extends over 12 amino acids. V lost 11 bases to trimming and J lost 2 bases, with 13 bases between them. DNA for the CDR3: TGTGCCTGCGGACTGGCTCCCTACGAGCAGTACTTC. Translating gives CACGLAPYEQYF.

This clone was observed a few times. In nucleotides, the CDR3 is TGCGCCAGCAGCCAAGAAGAGGGACAGGGGAACACTGAAGCTTTCTTT. This translates into CASSQEEGQGNTEAFF. The V and J genes are TRBV4-3 and TRBJ1-1; 9 positions agree with TRBD1. Trimming took 0 bases from V and 1 from J; bases not matched to a gene: 3. This CDR3 spans 16 amino acids. Germline V gene sequence: CDR1 LGHNA, CDR2 YSLEER.

The chain joins TRBV9 to TRBJ1-3; 7 nucleotides match TRBD1. V shed 4 bases, J shed 8 bases, and the junction held 12 bases outside the gene matches. Germline V gives CDR1 SGDLS, CDR2 YYNGEE. The CDR3 covers 15 residues. The chain's CDR3 is CASSTISTGAYTIYF. DNA for the CDR3: TGTGCCAGCAGCACAATTTCTACAGGGGCCTACACCATATATTTT.

The gene calls are TRBV5-1 and TRBJ2-5; no definite D call. This CDR3 region has 14 residues. Trimming removed 3 bases from V and 2 bases from J, with 11 bases in between. Germline V CDR1 and CDR2: SGHRS, YFSETQ. The CDR3 DNA reads as TGCGCCAGCAGCTCAGGCCAGGTTCAAGAGACCCAGTACTTC. This codes for CASSSGQVQETQYF. The variable domain in full, with the rest retrieved from reference TRBV5-1 and TRBJ2-5, is KAGVTQTPRYLIKTRGQQVTLSCSPISGHRSVSWYQQTPGQGLQFLFEYFSETQRNKGNFPGRFSGRQFSNSRSEMNVSTLELGDSALYLCASSSGQVQETQYFGPGTRLLVL.

The chain has TRBV7-9 and TRBJ1-1, with D possibly TRBD1 on 6 matching bases. The CDR3 has 14 amino acids. The V end lost 2 bases, the J end lost 6 bases, and 13 bases lay between the germline ends. Germline CDR1 reads SEHNR; CDR2 reads FQNEAQ (reference sequence). The DNA of the CDR3 is TGTGCCAGCAGCTTACGTCAGGGGATCGCTGAAGCTTTCTTT. Translating it yields CASSLRQGIAEAFF.

This clone has only one observation. The chain has TRBV6-5 and TRBJ1-2; weak D call: TRBD1 (5 bases). V shed 8 bases and J shed 9 bases, with 13 bases lying between them. Germline-derived CDR1 and CDR2 are MNHEY and SVGAGI. CDR3 size: 11 residues. CDR3 sequence: CASGGLGRYTF. The CDR3 bases are TGTGCCAGCGGGGGGTTGGGCCGCTACACCTTC.

The chain is built from TRBV7-3 and TRBJ2-1; D remains ambiguous. CDR1 and CDR2 (germline): SGHTA, FQGTGA. CDR3 length equals 15 residues. V was shortened by 2 bases and J by 0 bases, with 8 bases between the two germline ends. The DNA for the CDR3 is TGTGCCAGCAGCTTAGACGGAAGCTCCTACAATGAGCAGTTCTTC. This codes for CASSLDGSSYNEQFF.

This rearrangement joins TRBV30 to TRBJ2-2; 7 bases agree with TRBD1. Trimming took 4 bases from V and 5 from J; bases not matched to a gene: 10. Germline values: CDR1 GTSNPN, CDR2 SVGIG (reference sequence). The CDR3 loop spans 15 amino acids. CDR3 nucleotide sequence: TGTGCCTGGACCGTACAGGGGATAGATACCGGGGAGCTGTTTTTT. It yields the protein CAWTVQGIDTGELFF.

The rearrangement uses TRBV27 and TRBJ1-5, with D uncertain. This CDR3 spans 12 amino acids. V was cut by 5 bases and J by 7 bases, with 9 bases left in between. CDR1 and CDR2 (germline): MNHEY, SMNVEV (reference sequence). Here the CDR3 DNA reads TGTGCCAGCAGTCCCCTAGGGCAGCCCCAGCATTTT. It is translated as CASSPLGQPQHF.

The chain carries TRBV7-9 and TRBJ2-7; 8 nucleotides agree with TRBD2. The CDR3 has 14 residues. The J segment lost 6 bases and the V segment lost 6 bases, leaving 10 bases of the junction unmatched. Germline V CDR1 and CDR2: SEHNR, FQNEAQ (reference sequence). CDR3 sequence: CASSSTTAGGEQYF. CDR3 DNA: TGTGCCAGCAGTTCCACCACCGCGGGGGGCGAGCAGTACTTC.

The V and J genes are TRBV7-8 and TRBJ1-2; the D is unclear. There are 14 residues in the CDR3. Per germline, CDR1 SGHVS and CDR2 FQNEAQ. With 6 bases removed from V and 1 base from J, the gap between germline ends came to 12 bases. CDR3 sequence reads: CASRQLGNNYGYTF. In nucleotides, the CDR3 is TGTGCCAGCAGGCAACTAGGGAATAACTATGGCTACACCTTC.

The CDR3 region has the DNA TGTGCTAGTGGTTTGTGGGGCACGGACACTGAAGCTTTCTTT. Translation gives CASGLWGTDTEAFF. The rearrangement uses TRBV12-5 and TRBJ1-1; D may be TRBD1 (5 bases). CDR1 LGHNT and CDR2 FRNRAP come from the germline V gene. The germline V and J ends were trimmed by 2 bases and 3 bases, with 10 bases remaining between them. CDR3 length equals 14 residues.

Only one count was recorded for this clone. V is TRBV5-1 and J is TRBJ1-1; TRBD1 might be the D (5 bases). The CDR3 has 13 residues. With 0 bases removed from V and 5 bases from J, the gap between germline ends came to 8 bases. Germline CDR1 reads SGHRS; CDR2 reads YFSETQ. The chain's CDR3 is CASSLERGTEAFF. Written as DNA, the CDR3 is TGCGCCAGCAGCTTGGAAAGGGGAACTGAAGCTTTCTTT.

The chain is built from TRBV6-2 or TRBV6-3 and TRBJ1-1; D is unresolved. Germline V lookup: CDR1 MNHEY, CDR2 SVGEGT. The V and J ends lost 6 bases and 2 bases respectively, with 13 bases between them. This CDR3 spans 14 amino acids. CDR3 sequence: CASSPRAANTEAFF. The CDR3 bases are TGTGCCAGCAGCCCTAGGGCAGCCAACACTGAAGCTTTCTTT.

The chain combines TRBV10-2 with TRBJ1-6; the D is unclear. This CDR3 spans 13 amino acids. The ends were cut back, 2 bases at V and 3 bases at J, with 2 bases in the middle. CDR1 and CDR2 from the germline V gene are WSHSY and SAAADI. As DNA, the CDR3 is TGCGCCAGCAGTGAGGGCTATAATTCACCCCTCCACTTT. Protein product: CASSEGYNSPLHF.

The rearrangement uses TRBV3-1 (or the pseudogene TRBV3-2) and TRBJ1-3; D is ambiguous. This CDR3 has 13 amino acids. The V and J ends lost 2 bases and 1 base respectively, with 3 bases between them. Germline-derived CDR1 and CDR2 are LGHDT and YNNKEL (reference sequence). DNA of the CDR3: TGTGCCAGCAGCCAACCGTCTGGAAACACCATATATTTT. Its translation is CASSQPSGNTIYF.

V and J are TRBV6-5 and TRBJ1-1; TRBD1 is a possible D gene (6 bases). Germline V lookup: CDR1 MNHEY, CDR2 SVGAGI. The CDR3 is 15 residues long. With 6 bases removed from V and 0 bases from J, the gap between germline ends came to 14 bases. The CDR3 DNA follows: TGTGCCAGCAGCCTACTAGGGGACATGAACACTGAAGCTTTCTTT. Protein sequence: CASSLLGDMNTEAFF.

The chain is built from TRBV18 and TRBJ2-5, with a possible D match to TRBD1 (6 bases). From germline, CDR1 is KGHSH and CDR2 LQKENI. This CDR3 is built from 17 residues. V lost 3 bases to trimming and J lost 0 bases, with 17 bases between them. The CDR3 coding sequence is TGTGCCAGCTCACCCTTACCGACCACAGGGAACCAAGAGACCCAGTACTTC. It is translated as CASSPLPTTGNQETQYF.